This T cell receptor (beta chain) was obtained from a study of cytomegalovirus exposure and HLA in healthy donors. The study's findings and limits: It emerged from a later analysis that several of the most significant clusters appeared to be linked to common viral pathogens.

V was clipped by 6 bases and J by 6 bases, with 10 bases between them. This CDR3 has 12 amino acids. CDR1 is MNHEY and CDR2 is SVGAGI in the germline V gene. Primers: 60 Vbeta forward and 13 Jbeta reverse. Per the original data handling: Later reanalysis found roughly 80 million unique TCR beta chains, 9 million to 12 million of them shared. Assay used: immunoSEQ multiplex PCR; TCRdb lists only in-frame clones, some missing. The V and J calls and clone size were taken over from that table, and D and trimming were inferred from the DNA. This sample has about 52,000 clones, with around 70% found just once. This clone has only one observation. Its antigen is unknown.

The V and J genes are TRBV6-5 and TRBJ2-3; D remains unclear. The specimen sequenced was PBMCs. The sequence derives from a woman aged 45-59 years in good health and CMV-seronegative. For the CDR3, the DNA is TGTGCCAGCAGAAAAAAGGAGGATACGCAGTATTTT. This encodes CASRKKEDTQYF.